The 27 T cell receptor beta chains in this list originate from one sample, sequenced in a study of cytomegalovirus exposure and HLA in healthy donors. The PCR ran on 60 Vbeta and 13 Jbeta primers. The table came from immunoSEQ multiplex PCR; TCRdb's copy has only in-frame clones and leaves some out. The sample comprises under 200,000 clones, 60% to 80% of which are singletons, and roughly 8.2% rests with the top ten. The sequenced material came from PBMCs. These receptor sequences come from a woman aged 40 to 55 in good health and CMV-seropositive.

The chain employs TRBV5-8 and TRBJ1-1, with D unclear. The CDR3 has 14 amino acids. Between the trimmed V and J ends, which lost 0 bases and 1 base, there was a span of 7 bases. CDR1 and CDR2 from the germline V gene are SGHTS and YDEGEE. This CDR3 reads CASSLGHRNTEAFF. DNA of the CDR3: TGTGCCAGCAGCTTGGGACACAGGAACACTGAAGCTTTCTTT.

The chain couples TRBV6-6 to TRBJ1-6; possibly TRBD1 for D (6 bases). The CDR3 extends over 11 amino acids. Germline CDR1 reads MNHNY; CDR2 reads SVGAGI (reference sequence). In DNA, the CDR3 is TGTGCTTCGGCGGGGGGCTCACCCCTCCACTTT. This gives the protein CASAGGSPLHF.

The chain recombines TRBV19 with TRBJ2-1; 10 bases agree with TRBD1. From germline, CDR1 is LNHDA and CDR2 SQIVND (reference sequence). V gave up 6 bases and J gave up 5 bases; unmatched junction bases: 10. The CDR3 length is 16 residues. The CDR3: CASRSIRQGANNEQFF. The CDR3 DNA is TGTGCCAGTAGATCTATCCGACAGGGGGCGAACAATGAGCAGTTCTTC.

The rearrangement links TRBV27 to TRBJ1-5; 10 nucleotides align to TRBD1. The J segment lost 4 bases and the V segment lost 5 bases, leaving 8 bases of the junction unmatched. Germline-derived CDR1 and CDR2 are MNHEY and SMNVEV (reference sequence). This CDR3 spans 16 amino acids. CDR3 sequence (DNA): TGTGCCAGCAGTCGCCTCGGACAGGGGGAGAATCAGCCCCAGCATTTT. Its protein product is CASSRLGQGENQPQHF.

The DNA for the CDR3 is TGTGCCAGCAGTTTAGCAGGGCTCAATCAGCCCCAGCATTTT. This sequence encodes CASSLAGLNQPQHF. This chain uses TRBV28 with TRBJ1-5, with TRBD1 as a possible D gene (5 bases). There are 14 residues in the CDR3. Germline V lookup: CDR1 MDHEN, CDR2 SYDVKM. Trimming removed 2 bases from V and 3 bases from J, with 8 bases in between.

This sequence joins TRBV6-5 and TRBJ1-5, with 7 positions matching TRBD1. Losses at the gene ends were 6 bases for V and 7 bases for J; bases not matched to a gene: 9. The germline gives CDR1 MNHEY, CDR2 SVGAGI. This CDR3 has 14 residues. CDR3 sequence reads: CASRQGRNQQPQHF. The CDR3 DNA follows: TGTGCCAGCAGACAGGGGAGAAATCAGCAGCCCCAGCATTTT.

This chain joins TRBV18 and TRBJ2-2; D might be TRBD2 (5 bases). The germline V gene has CDR1 KGHSH and CDR2 LQKENI. CDR3 size: 17 residues. Trimming pared 1 base from V and 0 bases from J, leaving 12 bases between. DNA for the CDR3: TGTGCCAGCTCACCACAACGGGGAGTCGCGAACACCGGGGAGCTGTTTTTT. As protein: CASSPQRGVANTGELFF.

The chain carries TRBV5-6 and TRBJ2-1; D unclear. The CDR3 runs 15 residues. The germline gives CDR1 SGHDT, CDR2 YYEEEE. V was shortened by 4 bases and J by 0 bases, with 11 bases between the two germline ends. CDR3 residues: CASSRYLSSYNEQFF. CDR3 coding DNA: TGTGCCAGCAGCCGCTACTTGAGCTCCTACAATGAGCAGTTCTTC.

The chain couples TRBV19 to TRBJ1-3; D is uncertain. Germline CDR1 LNHDA, CDR2 SQIVND (reference sequence). The CDR3 extends over 14 amino acids. V was shortened by 7 bases and J by 0 bases, with 10 bases between the two germline ends. CDR3 sequence reads: CASTPTSSGNTIYF. DNA for the CDR3: TGTGCCAGTACCCCGACTAGCTCTGGAAACACCATATATTTT.

This chain's CDR3 is CASSQDLAAPSTDTQYF. For the CDR3, the DNA is TGCGCCAGCAGCCAAGATTTAGCGGCTCCTAGCACAGATACGCAGTATTTT. The V gene is TRBV4-3, the J gene TRBJ2-3; D might be TRBD2 (6 bases). The CDR3 sequence is 17 residues long. V dropped 0 bases and J dropped 0 bases, with 13 bases sitting between them. Germline V CDR1 and CDR2: LGHNA, YSLEER.

This clone has a handful of counts. The junction departs from the called germline gene at one end, perhaps through a read error. The rearrangement joins TRBV30 to TRBJ1-1; a weak D match, TRBD1 (5 bases). The germline V gene has CDR1 GTSNPN and CDR2 SVGIG (reference sequence). This CDR3 is built from 13 residues. The CDR3 is CAWLNDGGGVLIF. The CDR3 nucleotides read TGTGCCTGGCTGAATGATGGGGGGGGAGTATTGATCTTT.

The chain carries TRBV27 and TRBJ2-7; 11 bases fit TRBD1. The V segment lost 0 bases and the J segment 7 bases; nucleotides outside the gene matches: 17. The germline V gene encodes CDR1 MNHEY and CDR2 SMNVEV (reference sequence). This CDR3 has 19 amino acids. The CDR3 protein is CASSLSLLGGQGALGEQYF. The CDR3 bases are TGTGCCAGCAGTTTATCGCTCTTGGGCGGACAGGGGGCATTGGGTGAGCAGTACTTC.

The gene calls are TRBV4-1 and TRBJ2-1; 11 nucleotides line up with TRBD2. The CDR3 has 17 amino acids. The V gene end was trimmed by 0 bases and the J gene end by 9 bases; junction bases not matched to a gene: 10. CDR1 MGHRA and CDR2 YSYEKL come from the germline V gene. This chain's CDR3 is CASSQEVIAGGPSEQFF. For the CDR3, the DNA is TGCGCCAGCAGCCAAGAAGTTATAGCGGGAGGGCCGAGTGAGCAGTTCTTC.

This clone was counted once. The rearrangement joins TRBV6-1 to TRBJ2-7; D may be TRBD2 (6 bases). Germline V gene data show CDR1 as MNHNS and CDR2 as SASEGT. V dropped 3 bases and J dropped 8 bases, with 17 bases sitting between them. This CDR3 comprises 14 residues. The CDR3 nucleotides are TGTGCCAGCAGTGATCTCGGGACTCCAGGCAAGCAGTACTTC. It specifies CASSDLGTPGKQYF.

This clone has a handful of counts. V usage is TRBV6-5 and J usage is TRBJ1-2; 8 bases agree with TRBD1. CDR3 length: 12 amino acids. V trimming: 7 bases; J trimming: 8 bases; junction bases outside the gene matches: 6. Germline CDR1 reads MNHEY; CDR2 reads SVGAGI. The CDR3 DNA sequence: TGTGCCAGCACCACGGGACAGGCCGGCTACACCTTC. It yields the protein CASTTGQAGYTF.

The V and J genes are TRBV30 and TRBJ2-5; D is ambiguous. The CDR3 loop spans 13 amino acids. Looked up from germline, CDR1 is GTSNPN and CDR2 is SVGIG (reference sequence). Trimming removed 0 bases at V and 4 bases at J, with 9 bases between. CDR3 protein: CAWSVLLGETQYF. As DNA, the CDR3 is TGTGCCTGGAGTGTACTTCTAGGAGAGACCCAGTACTTC.

As concerns this clone: An end of the junction does not agree with germline; a read error may underlie this. The V and J genes are TRBV29-1 and TRBJ2-7; 9 bases agree with TRBD1. The CDR3 is 11 residues long. Germline V CDR1 and CDR2: SQVTM, ANQGSEA. The CDR3 coding sequence is TGCAGCGCCCGCGAAAGGACAGGGGTAGTCTTC. This gives the protein CSARERTGVVF.

V usage is TRBV27 and J usage is TRBJ2-7; 9 positions agree with TRBD2. V trimming: 4 bases; J trimming: 5 bases; junction bases outside the gene matches: 9. Germline V CDR1 and CDR2: MNHEY, SMNVEV (reference sequence). The CDR3 sequence is 15 residues long. The CDR3, as DNA: TGTGCCAGCAGTTCCATGGGTAGCGGGAGCCACGAGCAGTACTTC. Translation gives CASSSMGSGSHEQYF.

This sequence joins TRBV7-9 and TRBJ1-1; 8 bases are a match to TRBD1. There are 13 residues in the CDR3. From germline, CDR1 is SEHNR and CDR2 FQNEAQ (reference sequence). Trimming took 3 bases from V and 11 from J; bases not matched to a gene: 8. CDR3 sequence: CASSFGQGQAAFF. The CDR3, as DNA: TGTGCCAGCAGCTTCGGACAGGGCCAAGCGGCTTTCTTT. The variable domain in full, completed from reference TRBV7-9 and TRBJ1-1, reads DTGVSQNPRHKITKRGQNVTFRCDPISEHNRLYWYRQTLGQGPEFLTYFQNEAQLEKSRLLSDRFSAERPKGSFSTLEIQRTEQGDSAMYLCASSFGQGQAAFFGQGTRLTVV.

V is TRBV7-9 and J is TRBJ2-6, with D possibly being TRBD2 (5 bases). V dropped 3 bases and J dropped 0 bases, with 12 bases sitting between them. The CDR3 has 17 residues. Germline-derived CDR1 and CDR2 are SEHNR and FQNEAQ (reference sequence). The CDR3 here is CASSLGYGGSGANVLTF. In DNA, the CDR3 is TGTGCCAGCAGCTTGGGGTACGGAGGCTCTGGGGCCAACGTCCTGACTTTC.

The chain has TRBV7-2 and TRBJ2-3, with D possibly TRBD2 on 6 matching bases. The CDR3 consists of 15 residues. The V end was cut by 5 bases, the J end by 1 base, with 13 bases between. CDR1 and CDR2 (germline): SGHTA, FQGNSA. The CDR3 protein is CASSHRRVGTDTQYF. For the CDR3, the DNA is TGTGCCAGCAGCCATCGGAGGGTGGGCACAGATACGCAGTATTTT.

Written as DNA, the CDR3 is TGTGCCAGCAGAAACCGGGACACCCATCAGCCCCAGCATTTT. This translates into CASRNRDTHQPQHF. The chain employs TRBV2 and TRBJ1-5; tentative D call: TRBD1 (6 bases). The CDR3 is 14 amino acids. Germline CDR1 and CDR2: SNHLY and FYNNEI. V shed 6 bases and J shed 5 bases, with 14 bases lying between them.

The chain carries TRBV7-9 and TRBJ2-5; D is undetermined. The CDR3 length is 13 residues. Germline V gene lookup returns CDR1 SEHNR and CDR2 FQNEAQ (reference sequence). Trimming stripped 0 bases from V and 9 bases from J, with 11 bases between. The CDR3 protein is CASSLAHLSPQYF. As DNA, the CDR3 is TGTGCCAGCAGCTTAGCCCACCTAAGTCCCCAGTACTTC.

This clone was seen only a few times. V is TRBV28 and J is TRBJ2-6; 8 bases map to TRBD1. V shed 6 bases and J 2 bases; nucleotides not matched to a gene: 27. The length of the CDR3 is 23 residues. The germline V gene has CDR1 MDHEN and CDR2 SYDVKM. The CDR3 protein is CASSPGDRGFRFWTSTGANVLTF. The DNA of the CDR3 is TGTGCCAGCAGCCCAGGAGACAGGGGTTTTAGGTTTTGGACTTCGACTGGGGCCAACGTCCTGACTTTC.

This chain joins TRBV6-4 and TRBJ1-1; D not resolved. V gave up 4 bases and J gave up 0 bases, with 6 bases separating them. This CDR3 is built from 13 residues. The V gene's germline CDR1 is MRHNA and CDR2 SNTAGT. Here the CDR3 reads CASSAGVNTEAFF. CDR3 nucleotides: TGTGCCAGCAGTGCAGGTGTGAACACTGAAGCTTTCTTT.

The table lists this clone with a few counts. The chain couples TRBV6-4 to TRBJ1-6; tentatively, D is TRBD1 (5 bases). V was cut by 2 bases and J by 6 bases, with 5 bases left in between. Germline-derived CDR1 and CDR2 are MRHNA and SNTAGT. This CDR3 contains 13 residues. DNA of the CDR3: TGTGCCAGCAGTGACAGGGGTAATTCACCCCTCCACTTT. Its translation is CASSDRGNSPLHF.

V usage is TRBV28 and J usage is TRBJ1-1; tentative D call: TRBD1 (6 bases). The CDR3 has 14 residues. Trimming pared 4 bases from V and 5 bases from J, leaving 14 bases between. Germline-derived CDR1 and CDR2 are MDHEN and SYDVKM. The CDR3 spells CASSYNRVGTEAFF. CDR3 sequence (DNA): TGTGCCAGCAGTTACAACAGGGTCGGGACTGAAGCTTTCTTT.